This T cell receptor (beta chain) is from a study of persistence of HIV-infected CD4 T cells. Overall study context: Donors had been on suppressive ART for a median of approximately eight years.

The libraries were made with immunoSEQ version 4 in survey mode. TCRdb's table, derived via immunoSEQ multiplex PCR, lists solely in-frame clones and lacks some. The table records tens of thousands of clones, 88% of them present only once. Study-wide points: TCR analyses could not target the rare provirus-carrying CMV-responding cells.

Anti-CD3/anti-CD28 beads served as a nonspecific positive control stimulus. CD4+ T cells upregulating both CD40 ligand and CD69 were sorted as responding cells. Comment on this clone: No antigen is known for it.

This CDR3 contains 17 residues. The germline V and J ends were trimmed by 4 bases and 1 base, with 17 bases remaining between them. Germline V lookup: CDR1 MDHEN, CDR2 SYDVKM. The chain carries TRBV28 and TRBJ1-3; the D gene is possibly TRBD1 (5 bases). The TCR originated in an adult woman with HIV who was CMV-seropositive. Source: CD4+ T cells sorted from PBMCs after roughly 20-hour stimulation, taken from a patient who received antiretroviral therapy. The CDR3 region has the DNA TGTGCCAGCAGTTCAACCTACGGGACTTCTTCTGGAAACACCATATATTTT. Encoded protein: CASSSTYGTSSGNTIYF. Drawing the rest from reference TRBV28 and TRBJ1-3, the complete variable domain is DVKVTQSSRYLVKRTGEKVFLECVQDMDHENMFWYRQDPGLGLRLIYFSYDVKMKEKGDIPEGYSVSREKKERFSLILESASTNQTSMYLCASSSTYGTSSGNTIYFGEGSWLTVV.